This record concerns one T cell receptor beta chain sequence. Its antigen is unidentified. The repertoire was sequenced with immunoSEQ multiplex PCR; TCRdb's copy has only in-frame clones and lacks some. Of about half a million clones detected, 70% to 80% appear once; the ten largest clones hold 12%. Everyone who donated was a Caucasian adult who lived in Nashville, Tennessee. Each unsorted sample relied on roughly 82 million PBMCs as its source of genomic DNA. This specimen belongs to a study of shared clonotypes between healthy human individuals. Germline V gives CDR1 SGHRS, CDR2 YFSETQ. This CDR3 has 14 amino acids. The V and J ends lost 1 base and 1 base, in that order; junction bases with no gene match: 2. General study points: The small donor group covered limited genetic and exposure diversity. Measured sharing among donors was expected to vary with sequencing depth.

Sequencing was performed on PBMCs. The TCR sequence derives from a woman between 35 and 50 years old in good health. Some clones in this sample may be carry-over from other donors' samples. This chain connects TRBV5-1 to TRBJ2-7; 7 bases line up with TRBD2. In DNA form, the CDR3 reads TGCGCCAGCAGCTTGCCTAGCGGATCCTACGAGCAGTACTTC. This sequence encodes CASSLPSGSYEQYF.